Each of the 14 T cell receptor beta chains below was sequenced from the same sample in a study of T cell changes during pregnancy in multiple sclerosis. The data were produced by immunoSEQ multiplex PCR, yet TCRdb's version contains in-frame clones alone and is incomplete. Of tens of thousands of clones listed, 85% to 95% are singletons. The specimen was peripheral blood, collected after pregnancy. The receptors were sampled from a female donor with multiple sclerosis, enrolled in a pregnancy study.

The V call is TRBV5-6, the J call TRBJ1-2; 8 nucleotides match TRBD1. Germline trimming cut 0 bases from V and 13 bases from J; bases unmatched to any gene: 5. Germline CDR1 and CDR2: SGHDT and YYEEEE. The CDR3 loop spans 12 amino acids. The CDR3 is CASSLDRGVPTF. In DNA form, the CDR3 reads TGTGCCAGCAGCTTGGACAGGGGGGTGCCCACCTTC.

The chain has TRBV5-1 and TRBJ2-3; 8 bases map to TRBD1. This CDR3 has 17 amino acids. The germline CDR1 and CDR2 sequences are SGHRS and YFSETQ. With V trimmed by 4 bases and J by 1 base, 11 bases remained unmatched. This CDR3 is CASSRLRDRGRTDTQYF. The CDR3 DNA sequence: TGCGCCAGCAGCCGACTTCGCGACAGGGGACGCACAGATACGCAGTATTTT. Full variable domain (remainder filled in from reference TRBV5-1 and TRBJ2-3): KAGVTQTPRYLIKTRGQQVTLSCSPISGHRSVSWYQQTPGQGLQFLFEYFSETQRNKGNFPGRFSGRQFSNSRSEMNVSTLELGDSALYLCASSRLRDRGRTDTQYFGPGTRLTVL.

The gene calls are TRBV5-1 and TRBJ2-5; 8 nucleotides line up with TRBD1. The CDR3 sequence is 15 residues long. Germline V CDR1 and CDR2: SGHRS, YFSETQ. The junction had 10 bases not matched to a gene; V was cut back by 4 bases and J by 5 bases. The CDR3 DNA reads TGCGCCAGCAGCGTGTCGACAGGGGTTCGGGAGACCCAGTACTTC. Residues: CASSVSTGVRETQYF.

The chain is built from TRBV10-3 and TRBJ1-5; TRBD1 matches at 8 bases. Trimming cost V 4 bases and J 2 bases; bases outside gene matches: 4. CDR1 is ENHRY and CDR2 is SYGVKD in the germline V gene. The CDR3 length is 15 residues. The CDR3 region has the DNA TGTGCCATCAGTGCAGACAGGGGCGGCAATCAGCCCCAGCATTTT. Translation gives CAISADRGGNQPQHF.

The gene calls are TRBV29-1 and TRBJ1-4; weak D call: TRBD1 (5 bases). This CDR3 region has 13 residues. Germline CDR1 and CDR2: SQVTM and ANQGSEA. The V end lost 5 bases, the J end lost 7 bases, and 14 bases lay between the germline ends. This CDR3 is CSVRLQVGEKLFF. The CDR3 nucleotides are TGCAGCGTTAGGCTACAGGTCGGTGAAAAACTGTTTTTT.

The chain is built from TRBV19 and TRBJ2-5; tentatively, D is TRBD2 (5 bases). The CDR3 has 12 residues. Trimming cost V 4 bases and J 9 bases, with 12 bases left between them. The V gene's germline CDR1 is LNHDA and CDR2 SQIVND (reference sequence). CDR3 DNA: TGTGCCAGTAGTACGCCACGGGGTTCCCAGTACTTC. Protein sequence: CASSTPRGSQYF.

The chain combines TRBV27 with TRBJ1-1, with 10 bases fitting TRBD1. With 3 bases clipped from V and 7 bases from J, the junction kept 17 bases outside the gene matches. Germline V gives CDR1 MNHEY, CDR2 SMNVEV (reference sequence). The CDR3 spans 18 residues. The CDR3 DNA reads TGTGCCAGCAGTTTTTTTCCACCGGGACAGGGGAAATGGGGTGAAGCTTTCTTT. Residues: CASSFFPPGQGKWGEAFF.

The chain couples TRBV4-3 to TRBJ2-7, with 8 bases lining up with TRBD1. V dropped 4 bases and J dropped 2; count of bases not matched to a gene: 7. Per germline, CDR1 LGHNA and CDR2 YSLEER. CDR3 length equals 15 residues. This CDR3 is CASSRGGQDAYEQYF. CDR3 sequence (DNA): TGCGCCAGCAGCCGAGGGGGACAGGATGCCTACGAGCAGTACTTC.

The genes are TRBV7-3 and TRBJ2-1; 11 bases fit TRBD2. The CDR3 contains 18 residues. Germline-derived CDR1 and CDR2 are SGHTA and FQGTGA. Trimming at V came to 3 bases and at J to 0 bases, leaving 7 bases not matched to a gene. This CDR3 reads CASSFKPSGGISYNEQFF. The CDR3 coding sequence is TGTGCCAGCAGCTTTAAACCTAGCGGGGGGATCTCCTACAATGAGCAGTTCTTC.

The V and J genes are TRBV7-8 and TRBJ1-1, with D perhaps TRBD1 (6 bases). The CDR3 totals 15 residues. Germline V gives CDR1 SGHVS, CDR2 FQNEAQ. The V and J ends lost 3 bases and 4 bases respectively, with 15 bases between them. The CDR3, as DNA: TGTGCCAGCAGCTTCCTACAGGGTCAGGGCACTGAAGCTTTCTTT. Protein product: CASSFLQGQGTEAFF.

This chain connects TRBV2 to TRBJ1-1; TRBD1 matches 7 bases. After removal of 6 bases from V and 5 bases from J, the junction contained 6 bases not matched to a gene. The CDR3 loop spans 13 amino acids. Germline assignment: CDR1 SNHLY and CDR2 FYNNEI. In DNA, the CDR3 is TGTGCCAGCAGGGACAGGTTACTTACTGAAGCTTTCTTT. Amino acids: CASRDRLLTEAFF.

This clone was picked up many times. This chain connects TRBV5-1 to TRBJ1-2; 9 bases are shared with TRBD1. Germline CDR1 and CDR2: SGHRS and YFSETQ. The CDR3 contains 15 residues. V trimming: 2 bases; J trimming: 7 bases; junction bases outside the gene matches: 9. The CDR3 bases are TGCGCCAGCAGCTTAGCAGCCGGGACAGGGTCTGGCTACACCTTC. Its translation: CASSLAAGTGSGYTF.

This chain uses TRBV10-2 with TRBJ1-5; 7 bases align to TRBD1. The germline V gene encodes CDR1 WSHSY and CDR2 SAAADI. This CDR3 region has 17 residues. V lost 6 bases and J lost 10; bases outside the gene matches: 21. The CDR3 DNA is TGCGCCAGCAGCCTCTCACCTACGACAGGGAATTTTCAACCCCAGCATTTT. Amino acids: CASSLSPTTGNFQPQHF.

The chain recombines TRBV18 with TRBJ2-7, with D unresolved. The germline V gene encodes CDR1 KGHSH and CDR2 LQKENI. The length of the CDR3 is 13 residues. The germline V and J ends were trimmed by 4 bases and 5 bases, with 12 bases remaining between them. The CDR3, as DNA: TGTGCCAGCTCACGGGTTAGCATCGACGAGCAGTACTTC. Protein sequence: CASSRVSIDEQYF.